What follows is one T cell receptor beta chain and its context. Its antigen remains undetermined. No base quality information exists; no much larger clone differs at one position. In total, just over 650 healthy bone marrow donors made up the cohort. Cohort members were all nominally healthy when sampled, although unrecorded immune exposures were likely present. The donor tested CMV seropositive, placing the donor among the 289 seropositive members of the cohort. A peripheral blood sample was collected from each donor, and TCR beta sequencing was performed on peripheral blood mononuclear cells. The Qiagen DNeasy Blood Extraction Kit was used to extract genomic DNA from the blood cell samples. The data were taken from a study of cytomegalovirus exposure and HLA in healthy donors (dated by TCRdb to the late 2010s). At the level of the whole study: According to an earlier analysis of 587 of the donors, about 179 million T cells yielded some 110 million unique TCR beta sequences and approximately 300 Gb of sequence data. Every repertoire in the discovery cohort had been generated on one and the same sequencing platform. To decide whether each TCR beta V gene segment behaved as functional or pseudogenic, an earlier analysis of 587 of the donors relied on high-throughput TCR beta sequencing. In a later genetic analysis, genome-wide SNP genotypes for about 65% of the roughly 670 donors were used, and that subset was treated as a discovery cohort. A separate validation cohort of 100 to 150 different subjects was used in addition to the roughly 670-subject first cohort. Donor age, sex, ethnicity and CMV serostatus were compiled together with the repertoire data. Among around 400 genotyped donors of the cohort, an average of about 220,000 unique TCR beta nucleotide sequences was sequenced per donor, of which about 19% were non-productive. Rather than using new phenotypic data, the later analysis identified candidate immune exposures from TCR beta sequences and from how often those sequences occurred across donors. Roughly 5 DR-DQ haplotypes were handled as single units for association and clustering, since linkage in the cohort was strong. Using immunosequencing, the study profiled T cell repertoires from about 620 subjects and related those repertoires to cytomegalovirus serostatus. A later analysis re-examined previously published TCR beta repertoires from several hundred donors and added high-resolution HLA genotyping to investigate patterns of TCR occurrence. The study aimed to test whether cataloging public T cell receptors could reveal signatures of past pathogen exposure. The number of typed donors differed by locus: roughly 620-640 for A, B, C, DRB1 and DQB1; 500 to 550 for DQA1; approximately 610 for DPA1; and 400 to 480 for DPB1. To predict cytomegalovirus infection status, the study brought together high-throughput TCR immunosequencing, statistical association of individual TCRs with disease status, and machine learning. Of the roughly 410 genotyped donors, 75% to 85% were placed in the genetic ancestry cluster associated with self-reported Caucasian donors. Both class I and class II loci were covered by HLA typing, at four-digit resolution. About 330 gigabases of sequencing data and tens of millions of unique TCR sequences made up an early release that covered about 640 HLA-typed donors.

Broad study findings and their caveats: A few of the identified cytomegalovirus-associated TCR beta chains were confirmed in vitro to be specific for cytomegalovirus antigens. A later analysis associated roughly 17,000 TCR beta sequences with specific HLA alleles at a false discovery rate of 0.05. A later analysis found that most CMV-associated TCR beta chains appeared HLA-restricted, with HLA associations seemingly driven largely by CMV exposure. A later genetic analysis reported fewer N-insertions in productive TCRs among donors in an Asian-associated ancestry cluster than the approximately 670-donor mean. The study gave a list of some 150 TCR beta chains associated with cytomegalovirus. A further reported finding was that TCR beta sequences accurately predicted the HLA-A and HLA-B alleles for most subjects in the first cohort. Because HLA typing was unavailable for some donors at each locus, only the typed subset was used in association tests. The authors suggested that the approach could potentially be generalized to other disease states and immunological phenotypes. The cohort was sequenced for TCR beta chains only, and without alpha or paired-chain data the features that could be detected were limited. An association between a missense DCLRE1C variant and V-gene and J-gene trimming of TCR beta chains was found in a later genetic analysis and replicated in an independent cohort. According to a later analysis, parvovirus B19, influenza, CMV and Epstein-Barr virus appeared linked to several top co-occurrence clusters. In a later analysis, TCR association rates were found to vary across HLA loci, with the most associated TCRs seen for DRB1 alleles and the fewest for HLA-C alleles. In an earlier analysis of about 550 of the donors, most TCR beta V segments were observed in productive rearrangements about 90% or about 30% of the time, broadly matching IMGT annotations. Because the 87-base-pair reads could not distinguish some IMGT-functional V segments, including TRBV6-2 and TRBV6-3, those segments were excluded. The earlier analysis of nearly 600 of the donors excluded roughly 17 rarely observed V segments, including chromosome 9 orphons, because counts were too low. Sequencing depth was assumed to be roughly uniform across donors in the presence/absence analyses, though that assumption may not hold. In a later analysis, HLA-associated TCR beta chains were found to be more clonally expanded and to have lower generation probabilities than equally common non-associated chains. Cytomegalovirus status was reported to be diagnosed by the classifier with high specificity and sensitivity in both the original and validation cohorts. When HLA alleles, especially DR and DQ, strongly co-occurred, TCR associations were difficult to assign to individual alleles. Linkage disequilibrium might explain the correlated functional status among segregating V segments, but an unknown experimental factor could not be excluded. While some public TCRs were present in many individuals, most TCR sequences turned up only very rarely across donors. A group of highly shared sequence variants was considered likely to be a technical artifact of the sequencing pipeline. For the cohort, immune exposure information was limited to CMV serostatus.

Library method: the immunoSEQ multiplex PCR assay. The multiplex PCR relied on a mix of 60 forward primers for TCR Vbeta segments and 13 reverse primers for TCR Jbeta segments. Amplification of the CDR3 region of rearranged TCR beta genes was performed with a multiplex PCR assay on genomic DNA. On the Illumina HiSeq System, the amplified TCR beta libraries were sequenced as 87-base-pair reads. The authors' analysis ran thus. A later analysis tallied around 87 million unique TCR beta chains across the 640 or so repertoires, and about 10 million of those chains were shared by two or more donors. A nearest-neighbor algorithm error-corrected the raw reads and collapsed the reads into unique sequences, merging closely related sequences to remove PCR and sequencing errors. CDR3 sequences were aligned to IMGT reference sequences to assign V, D and J gene segments. For a sequence to be retained, a match of at least six nucleotides to both a V gene segment and a J gene segment was required. Rearrangements were classified as productive when the CDR3 lacked stop codons and remained in frame with V and J, and all other rearrangements were classified as non-productive. Following IMGT convention, CDR3 was defined as the stretch from the second conserved V-encoded cysteine to the conserved J-encoded phenylalanine. The earlier analysis of 500 to 750 of the donors excluded any sequence lacking an unambiguous match to a single V gene segment. An earlier analysis of a few hundred of the donors called V segments functional above 56.7% productive rearrangements and segregating when the between-donor standard deviation exceeded 5%. A statistical classification framework was built to diagnose cytomegalovirus status from the catalog of TCR beta chain sequences. In a later analysis, TCR nucleotide sequences were compared against IMGT/GENE-DB human TR gene sequences so that V and J genes could be assigned. In a later analysis, CDR3 sequences and most-parsimonious VDJ recombination scenarios were assigned using the TCRdist pipeline. In a later analysis, each TCR beta chain was defined by its CDR3 amino acid sequence together with its V-gene family, and reads lacking a unique V-gene family were excluded. To address suspected cross-contamination and a sequencing artifact, a later analysis removed several hundred highly shared, low-generation-probability nucleotide sequences. A later analysis calculated a clonal expansion index for each public chain from normalized within-repertoire ranks of inferred template counts. In a later analysis, generation probabilities were computed with a VDJ recombination model fitted to out-of-frame rearrangements, and the resulting probabilities were checked against IGoR. In a later analysis, TCR-TCR, TCR-HLA and TCR-CMV co-occurrence was scored with hypergeometric tests, and a repertoire-size bias correction was applied to TCR pairs. In a later analysis, false discovery rates were estimated by permuting HLA or CMV assignments 20 times. In a later analysis, co-occurring TCRs were grouped using DBSCAN, and TCRdist sequence similarity was added for clustering within HLA-allele-positive subsets. Repertoires with fewer than 30,000 or more than 120,000 public chains, plus five repertoires with anomalous nucleotide sharing, were excluded from co-occurrence clustering. TCRdb mirrors the immuneACCESS table, restricted to in-frame sequences. Some clones are absent from its copies; in checked studies, under half trace to an unresolved V gene, and the reason for the others is unknown. V, J and clone size reflect that table, while D and trimming were determined from the DNA. In all, the sample holds roughly 120,000 clones, and more than 65% of those were seen once. Around 13% of the sample is in the top ten clones.

Reading from cysteine to phenylalanine, the CDR3 counts 14 amino acids. The DNA shown is the 42-base CDR3, in frame from base 1. V is cut back by 6 bases and J by 10 bases, with 10 bases in the junction unmatched. CDR1 and CDR2 were assigned from the germline V gene as LGHNT and FRNRAP. The sequenced sample was PBMCs. The rearrangement joined TRBV12-5 to TRBJ2-1; the junction holds 9 bases that match TRBD1. The source is a woman in her forties in good health and CMV-seropositive. The DNA sequence is TGTGCTAGTGGCCCGGGACAGGGCTTCGGGGAGCAGTTCTTC. The translation is CASGPGQGFGEQFF.